The 27 T cell receptor beta chains in this list originate from one sample, sequenced in a study of identifying expanded T cells in peripheral blood. The table came from immunoSEQ multiplex PCR; TCRdb's copy has only in-frame clones and leaves some out. This sample has tens of thousands of clones, with around 88% found just once. Sequenced: blood. The receptors were gathered from a person aged 18-69 years in good health.

The V and J genes are TRBV29-1 and TRBJ2-3; 10 bases map to TRBD1. The CDR3 is 16 amino acids. The germline gives CDR1 SQVTM, CDR2 ANQGSEA. Trimming removed 6 bases from V and 0 bases from J; junction bases left unmatched: 9. The CDR3 spells CSVGTGTGASTDTQYF. CDR3 coding DNA: TGCAGCGTCGGCACCGGGACAGGGGCTAGCACAGATACGCAGTATTTT.

The chain recombines TRBV5-7 with TRBJ1-2; D gene uncertain. TRBV5-7 is classed as an ORF, of uncertain function. The length of the CDR3 is 16 residues. Between the trimmed V and J ends, which lost 4 bases and 4 bases, there was a span of 20 bases. In DNA, the CDR3 is TGTGCCAGCAGCCCCCCCGCCCCCGGGATCCTCTATGGCTACACCTTC. Its protein is CASSPPAPGILYGYTF.

The chain links TRBV6-5 to TRBJ2-5; 11 bases are a match to TRBD2. The CDR3 consists of 14 residues. Germline V gives CDR1 MNHEY, CDR2 SVGAGI. The CDR3 here is CATSGSWGQETQYF. As DNA, the CDR3 is TGTGCTACTAGCGGGAGTTGGGGACAAGAGACCCAGTACTTC.

The V gene is TRBV5-1, the J gene TRBJ2-7; D unclear. V lost 4 bases to trimming and J lost 2 bases, with 10 bases between them. This CDR3 is built from 13 residues. The germline V gene encodes CDR1 SGHRS and CDR2 YFSETQ. The CDR3 region is CASSPDGTYEQYF. The CDR3 nucleotides read TGCGCCAGCAGCCCGGACGGAACCTACGAGCAGTACTTC.

The rearrangement links TRBV5-1 to TRBJ2-2; 9 positions match TRBD1. CDR1 SGHRS and CDR2 YFSETQ come from the germline V gene. The CDR3 runs to 15 residues. V was clipped by 3 bases and J by 0 bases; unmatched bases: 0. CDR3 coding DNA: TGCGCCAGCAGCTGGACAGGGGCGAACACCGGGGAGCTGTTTTTT. Its translation is CASSWTGANTGELFF.

This rearrangement joins TRBV7-9 to TRBJ1-4; no clear D gene. The CDR3 runs 13 residues. Trimming removed 1 base from V and 10 bases from J, with 10 bases in between. Looked up from germline, CDR1 is SEHNR and CDR2 is FQNEAQ (reference sequence). The CDR3 loop reads CASSLGIFGKLFF. DNA of the CDR3: TGTGCCAGCAGCTTAGGTATATTTGGAAAACTGTTTTTT. Complete variable domain (other parts from reference TRBV7-9 and TRBJ1-4): DTGVSQNPRHKITKRGQNVTFRCDPISEHNRLYWYRQTLGQGPEFLTYFQNEAQLEKSRLLSDRFSAERPKGSFSTLEIQRTEQGDSAMYLCASSLGIFGKLFFGSGTQLSVL.

CDR3 amino acids: CASSLGQVNEKLFF. In DNA, the CDR3 is TGCGCCAGCAGCTTAGGACAGGTTAATGAAAAACTGTTTTTT. The rearrangement uses TRBV5-1 and TRBJ1-4; 7 bases match TRBD1. Germline V gene lookup returns CDR1 SGHRS and CDR2 YFSETQ. The CDR3 loop spans 14 amino acids. Trimming removed 2 bases from V and 4 bases from J; junction bases left unmatched: 2.

The V gene is TRBV27, the J gene TRBJ1-1; 11 bases match TRBD1. V dropped 5 bases and J dropped 5; count of bases not matched to a gene: 7. Germline V gene lookup returns CDR1 MNHEY and CDR2 SMNVEV (reference sequence). The length of the CDR3 is 15 residues. The DNA for the CDR3 is TGTGCCAGCAGTCCGGGACGGGACAGGGGGACTGAAGCTTTCTTT. This translates into CASSPGRDRGTEAFF.

The V gene is TRBV6-1, the J gene TRBJ1-5; TRBD1 matches at 7 bases. The CDR3 is 15 amino acids. The ends lost 7 bases at V and 2 bases at J; junction bases unmatched: 8. The germline gives CDR1 MNHNS, CDR2 SASEGT. CDR3: CASNSGTVGNQPQHF. The CDR3, as DNA: TGTGCCAGCAATTCGGGGACAGTGGGCAATCAGCCCCAGCATTTT.

The CDR3 DNA follows: TGTGCCTGGAGTGACCGGACAGGGGTCCAAGAGACCCAGTACTTC. Protein: CAWSDRTGVQETQYF. This sequence joins TRBV30 and TRBJ2-5, with 9 bases matching TRBD1. Germline trimming cut 1 base from V and 1 base from J; bases unmatched to any gene: 4. The germline V gene has CDR1 GTSNPN and CDR2 SVGIG (reference sequence). The CDR3 is 15 residues long.

The chain has TRBV2 and TRBJ1-1; D gene ambiguous. V was clipped by 7 bases and J by 0 bases, with 15 bases between them. CDR3 length: 15 amino acids. Germline values: CDR1 SNHLY, CDR2 FYNNEI. The CDR3 sequence: CASILEGLLNTEAFF. Here the CDR3 DNA reads TGTGCCAGCATCCTGGAGGGCCTTTTGAACACTGAAGCTTTCTTT.

The chain employs TRBV5-1 and TRBJ2-5, with D unresolved. Germline V gene data show CDR1 as SGHRS and CDR2 as YFSETQ. CDR3 length: 12 residues. V lost 7 bases to trimming and J lost 4 bases, with 11 bases between them. The CDR3 DNA sequence: TGCGCCAGCTCTTTGCTGGGAGAGACCCAGTACTTC. This encodes CASSLLGETQYF.

Remarks on this clone: The junction departs from the called germline gene at one end, perhaps through a read error. The same CDR3 is also encoded by other DNA sequences in this sample. This chain links TRBV28 with TRBJ2-2; TRBD1 matches at 10 bases. The CDR3 runs to 17 residues. Germline lookup yields CDR1 MDHEN and CDR2 SYDVKM. CDR3 DNA: TGCGCCAGCAGTTCGCCCGACAGGGGGCAGCACACCGGGGAGCTGTTTTTT. Translation: CASSSPDRGQHTGELFF. The full variable domain, completed using reference TRBV28 and TRBJ2-2, is DVKVTQSSRYLVKRTGEKVFLECVQDMDHENMFWYRQDPGLGLRLIYFSYDVKMKEKGDIPEGYSVSREKKERFSLILESASTNQTSMYLCASSSPDRGQHTGELFFGEGSRLTVL.

The V and J genes are TRBV10-3 and TRBJ1-1; D unresolved. Per the germline V gene, CDR1 is ENHRY and CDR2 is SYGVKD. V was clipped by 3 bases and J by 1 base, with 9 bases between them. This CDR3 is built from 14 residues. CDR3 in amino acids: CAISESPKNTEAFF. In DNA form, the CDR3 reads TGTGCCATCAGTGAATCACCCAAGAACACTGAAGCTTTCTTT.

V and J are TRBV18 and TRBJ2-6, with D hard to call. The CDR3 extends over 17 amino acids. Trimming pared 2 bases from V and 1 base from J, leaving 12 bases between. In germline, CDR1 is KGHSH, CDR2 LQKENI. The CDR3 protein is CASSPSAVFSGANVLTF. The CDR3 region has the DNA TGTGCCAGCTCACCAAGTGCGGTTTTTTCTGGGGCCAACGTCCTGACTTTC.

The CDR3, as DNA: TGTGCCAGCAGCGTAGATCTGTACACTGAAGCTTTCTTT. This encodes CASSVDLYTEAFF. The chain combines TRBV9 with TRBJ1-1; D gene uncertain. This CDR3 contains 13 residues. Trimming pared 0 bases from V and 3 bases from J, leaving 6 bases between. Germline loops: CDR1 SGDLS, CDR2 YYNGEE.

The gene calls are TRBV15 and TRBJ2-7; D may be TRBD2 (6 bases). The ends were cut back, 5 bases at V and 0 bases at J, with 14 bases in the middle. Per germline, CDR1 LNHNV and CDR2 YYDKDF (reference sequence). CDR3 size: 15 residues. CDR3 nucleotides: TGTGCCACCAGCCCCCTTAGCGGAAGCTCCTACGAGCAGTACTTC. Its translation is CATSPLSGSSYEQYF.

This rearrangement joins TRBV27 to TRBJ2-5, with TRBD2 identical over 9 bases. J was trimmed by 6 bases and V by 5 bases; bases with no gene match: 13. Germline CDR1 MNHEY, CDR2 SMNVEV (reference sequence). The length of the CDR3 is 16 residues. The DNA of the CDR3 is TGTGCCAGCAGTACCTACTTAGGGACTAGCACGAAGACCCAGTACTTC. Translation: CASSTYLGTSTKTQYF.

The table lists this clone with a count of one. CDR3 loop: CASSSPGETYNEQFF. CDR3 bases: TGTGCCAGTAGTTCCCCGGGAGAAACCTACAATGAGCAGTTCTTC. This rearrangement joins TRBV19 to TRBJ2-1; D is possibly TRBD2 (6 bases). Looked up from germline, CDR1 is LNHDA and CDR2 is SQIVND (reference sequence). The V end lost 5 bases, the J end lost 2 bases, and 13 bases lay between the germline ends. The CDR3 contains 15 residues.

In DNA form, the CDR3 reads TGTGCCAGCAGTACCGGGACAGGGTACCAAGAGACCCAGTACTTC. It translates to CASSTGTGYQETQYF. This chain uses TRBV28 with TRBJ2-5; TRBD1 matches 9 bases. The V segment lost 5 bases and the J segment 0 bases; nucleotides outside the gene matches: 4. The CDR3 is 15 amino acids. CDR1 MDHEN and CDR2 SYDVKM come from the germline V gene. Complete variable domain (other parts from reference TRBV28 and TRBJ2-5): DVKVTQSSRYLVKRTGEKVFLECVQDMDHENMFWYRQDPGLGLRLIYFSYDVKMKEKGDIPEGYSVSREKKERFSLILESASTNQTSMYLCASSTGTGYQETQYFGPGTRLLVL.

This chain joins TRBV5-6 and TRBJ2-2, with D perhaps matching TRBD1 or TRBD2 (5 bases each). The CDR3 is 16 residues long. CDR1 and CDR2 from the germline V gene are SGHDT and YYEEEE. V was trimmed by 4 bases and J by 3 bases, leaving 16 bases between them. CDR3 loop: CASSATGATYTGELFF. The DNA for the CDR3 is TGTGCCAGCAGCGCCACCGGGGCCACCTACACCGGGGAGCTGTTTTTT.

The CDR3 here is CAWSGTGGDEQFF. The CDR3 bases are TGTGCCTGGAGCGGCACAGGGGGCGATGAGCAGTTCTTC. The chain combines TRBV30 with TRBJ2-1; 9 bases map to TRBD1. From germline, CDR1 is GTSNPN and CDR2 SVGIG (reference sequence). The CDR3 runs to 13 residues. The trim removed 3 bases at V and 8 bases at J, leaving 5 bases unmatched.

V usage is TRBV30 and J usage is TRBJ2-3; the match to TRBD2 covers 7 bases. From germline, CDR1 is GTSNPN and CDR2 SVGIG (reference sequence). The V and J ends lost 3 bases and 2 bases, in that order; junction bases with no gene match: 5. The CDR3 consists of 14 residues. As DNA, the CDR3 is TGTGCCTGGAGAAGGGGAGGGAACACAGATACGCAGTATTTT. Protein product: CAWRRGGNTDTQYF.

This chain's CDR3 is CASSPTLAGGMHEQYF. DNA of the CDR3: TGTGCCAGCAGTCCAACCCTAGCGGGAGGGATGCACGAGCAGTACTTC. The rearrangement uses TRBV27 and TRBJ2-7, with 12 bases that match TRBD2. V was pared by 5 bases and J by 5 bases, with 10 bases of the junction left unmatched. CDR1 is MNHEY, CDR2 SMNVEV, per germline (reference sequence). CDR3 length: 16 amino acids.

This sequence joins TRBV7-6 and TRBJ2-2; unclear D gene. Per the germline V gene, CDR1 is SGHVS and CDR2 is FNYEAQ. Trimming removed 4 bases at V and 2 bases at J, with 2 bases between. This CDR3 has 12 residues. CDR3 coding DNA: TGTGCCAGCAGCTCAAACACCGGGGAGCTGTTTTTT. Protein: CASSSNTGELFF.

CDR3 DNA: TGTGCCAGCAGCTTAGTGTCTGGTGGAAGCACAGATACGCAGTATTTT. It is translated as CASSLVSGGSTDTQYF. The chain joins TRBV13 to TRBJ2-3; D not resolved. V was trimmed by 1 base and J by 0 bases, leaving 11 bases between them. The germline V gene encodes CDR1 PRHDT and CDR2 FYEKMQ (reference sequence). The CDR3 runs 16 residues.

The chain is built from TRBV6-1 and TRBJ1-4; TRBD1 is a possible D gene (6 bases). Germline values: CDR1 MNHNS, CDR2 SASEGT. The CDR3 runs to 15 residues. The V and J ends lost 2 bases and 3 bases respectively, with 10 bases between them. The CDR3 bases are TGTGCCAGCAGTGAAAAAGGGGGAGCTAATGAAAAACTGTTTTTT. Translated: CASSEKGGANEKLFF.